The 20 T cell receptor beta chains listed next were all sequenced from one sample in a study of early T cells in non-severe SARS-CoV-2 infection. TCRdb re-derived calls from the 5' RACE reads in MiXCR, one entry per CDR3 protein. The table includes 100,000 to 150,000 distinct CDR3 sequences, more than 13% detected once. The sequenced sample consisted of whole blood. The receptors were gathered from an adult who was a healthcare worker with PCR-confirmed SARS-CoV-2 infection or an uninfected control (not recorded which).

This clonotype has more than one count but fewer than ten. The V and J genes are TRBV7-7 and TRBJ2-7; TRBD1 might be the D (6 bases). The ends were cut back, 5 bases at V and 0 bases at J, with 14 bases in the middle. Germline V gene lookup returns CDR1 SSHAT and CDR2 FNYEAQ (reference sequence). This CDR3 comprises 15 residues. CDR3 sequence: CASSRSVDSSYEQYF. Here the CDR3 DNA reads TGTGCCAGCAGCCGGAGCGTGGACAGCTCCTACGAGCAGTACTTC.

The rearrangement uses TRBV7-9 and TRBJ2-1, with TRBD1 matching 7 bases. Germline lookup yields CDR1 SEHNR and CDR2 FQNEAQ (reference sequence). With 1 base clipped from V and 16 bases from J, the junction kept 7 bases outside the gene matches. The CDR3 totals 12 residues. The CDR3 DNA follows: TGTGCCAGCAGCTTAGGTGGGGACAGCCTATTCTTC. Translated, it gives CASSLGGDSLFF. The variable domain in full, completed from reference TRBV7-9 and TRBJ2-1, reads DTGVSQNPRHKITKRGQNVTFRCDPISEHNRLYWYRQTLGQGPEFLTYFQNEAQLEKSRLLSDRFSAERPKGSFSTLEIQRTEQGDSAMYLCASSLGGDSLFFGPGTRLTVL.

This clonotype was recorded many times. This chain links TRBV11-2 with TRBJ2-7; 7 nucleotides align to TRBD1. In germline, CDR1 is SGHAT, CDR2 FQNNGV. Germline trimming cut 5 bases from V and 8 bases from J; bases unmatched to any gene: 15. The CDR3 consists of 15 residues. CDR3 sequence: CASSPQGDPKGKQYF. CDR3 coding DNA: TGTGCCAGCAGCCCTCAGGGGGACCCCAAAGGGAAGCAGTACTTC.

This clonotype occurred a few times. CDR3 amino acids: CASSYSMSGGGTQYF. The DNA of the CDR3 is TGTGCCAGCAGTTACTCGATGTCCGGGGGCGGGACCCAGTACTTC. The chain couples TRBV6-5 to TRBJ2-5; D tentatively fits TRBD1 or TRBD2 (6 bases each). V was pared by 0 bases and J by 7 bases, with 15 bases between. CDR1 and CDR2 from the germline V gene are MNHEY and SVGAGI. This CDR3 is 15 amino acids long.

The rearrangement uses TRBV15 and TRBJ2-1; tentative D call: TRBD2 (6 bases). CDR3 length equals 12 residues. The V and J ends lost 5 bases and 9 bases respectively, with 11 bases between them. CDR1 and CDR2 (germline): LNHNV, YYDKDF (reference sequence). CDR3 sequence (DNA): TGTGCCACCAGCGTCCACGGGAGTGAGCAGTTCTTC. Protein product: CATSVHGSEQFF.

This clonotype was counted many times. This rearrangement joins TRBV6-4 to TRBJ2-4; D is possibly TRBD2 (5 bases). Germline lookup yields CDR1 MRHNA and CDR2 SNTAGT. The V end lost 5 bases, the J end lost 7 bases, and 9 bases lay between the germline ends. The CDR3 is 12 amino acids. CDR3 loop: CASSPRRNIQYF. The CDR3 DNA reads as TGTGCCAGCAGTCCAAGGAGGAACATTCAGTACTTC.

For this clonotype: A read error may account for a junction end that differs from germline. The rearrangement joins TRBV3-1 to TRBJ1-5, with D maybe TRBD1 (5 bases). Germline CDR1 reads LGHDT; CDR2 reads YNNKEL (reference sequence). The CDR3 runs to 15 residues. The CDR3 loop reads CSSSLSGTENQPQHF. The DNA for the CDR3 is TGTTCCAGCAGCCTCTCCGGGACGGAAAATCAGCCCCAGCATTTT.

This clonotype was seen a few times. This chain links TRBV12-3 or TRBV12-4 with TRBJ1-2, with D hard to call. The CDR3 is 11 amino acids. The V gene lost 3 bases and the J gene lost 8 bases, with 7 bases spanning the gap. CDR3 region: CASSFTRGYTF. The CDR3 bases are TGTGCCAGCAGTTTTACAAGGGGCTACACCTTC.

CDR3 sequence reads: CASSLAGHAEAFF. DNA of the CDR3: TGTGCCAGCAGCTTAGCGGGGCACGCTGAAGCTTTCTTT. The rearrangement joins TRBV7-8 to TRBJ1-1; a weak D match, TRBD1 (5 bases). V was clipped by 0 bases and J by 6 bases, with 8 bases between them. Germline V gene sequence: CDR1 SGHVS, CDR2 FQNEAQ. The CDR3 is 13 residues long.

The rearrangement joins TRBV14 to TRBJ2-7; 8 bases fit TRBD2. Germline CDR1 and CDR2: SGHDN and FVKESK. Trimming cost V 4 bases and J 12 bases; bases outside gene matches: 8. This CDR3 contains 12 residues. The CDR3 DNA reads as TGTGCCAGCAGCCCGGGCGGGGGGCGATCGTACTTC. Translation gives CASSPGGGRSYF.

This clonotype was picked up a small number of times. The gene calls are TRBV7-9 and TRBJ1-1; D uncertain. Looked up from germline, CDR1 is SEHNR and CDR2 is FQNEAQ (reference sequence). Trimming left V 6 bases short and J 7 bases short, with 9 bases between. CDR3 size: 11 residues. CDR3 nucleotides: TGTGCCAGCAGTTCTGGATATGAAGCTTTCTTT. Its translation: CASSSGYEAFF.

This clonotype was found a few times. The chain links TRBV6-5 to TRBJ1-1, with D hard to call. This CDR3 has 12 residues. Per germline, CDR1 MNHEY and CDR2 SVGAGI. The V and J ends lost 10 bases and 5 bases respectively, with 14 bases between them. The CDR3 DNA is TGTGCCACCGCTAGTCGGTTTACTGAAGCTTTCTTT. Its protein is CATASRFTEAFF.

This clonotype was observed a handful of times. The chain couples TRBV12-3 or TRBV12-4 to TRBJ1-5; D is unclear. V was pared by 3 bases and J by 0 bases, with 15 bases between. This CDR3 is 17 amino acids long. CDR3 amino acids: CASSFRLTGDSNQPQHF. Written as DNA, the CDR3 is TGTGCCAGCAGTTTTAGGCTAACCGGGGATAGCAATCAGCCCCAGCATTTT.

The V call is TRBV5-1, the J call TRBJ2-3; no firm D call. This CDR3 region has 15 residues. Trimming shortened V by 0 bases and J by 3 bases, and 11 bases separated the two germline ends. Looked up from germline, CDR1 is SGHRS and CDR2 is YFSETQ. The CDR3 nucleotides are TGCGCCAGCAGCTTGGGGTGGTTACCGACAGATACGCAGTATTTT. This codes for CASSLGWLPTDTQYF.

This clonotype was detected many times. J is TRBJ1-2 and V is TRBV12-3 or TRBV12-4, with D unresolved. This CDR3 has 14 residues. V shed 7 bases and J shed 2 bases, with 14 bases lying between them. CDR3 protein: CASMSQGRNYGYTF. DNA for the CDR3: TGTGCCAGCATGTCGCAAGGGAGGAACTATGGCTACACCTTC.

The chain is built from TRBV12-3 or TRBV12-4 and TRBJ1-2; D is unclear. Trimming stripped 8 bases from V and 2 bases from J, with 15 bases between. The CDR3 contains 14 residues. The chain's CDR3 is CASGATTANYGYTF. The CDR3 DNA reads as TGTGCCAGCGGAGCGACGACGGCGAACTATGGCTACACCTTC.

This clonotype was detected only a few times. The chain links TRBV4-1 to TRBJ2-6; D unresolved. Trimming took 1 base from V and 1 from J, leaving 8 bases between them. Per the germline V gene, CDR1 is MGHRA and CDR2 is YSYEKL. The CDR3 length is 16 residues. CDR3 residues: CASSQGLRSGANVLTF. The CDR3 nucleotides are TGCGCCAGCAGCCAAGGATTGCGTTCTGGGGCCAACGTCCTGACTTTC.

This clonotype was counted a few times. V and J are TRBV3-1 and TRBJ2-1, with D perhaps TRBD2 (5 bases). The CDR3 runs to 15 residues. Trimming removed 4 bases from V and 0 bases from J, with 10 bases in between. CDR1 is LGHDT, CDR2 YNNKEL, per germline (reference sequence). CDR3 bases: TGTGCCAGCAGCCCGGGGATAAGCTCCTACAATGAGCAGTTCTTC. It encodes CASSPGISSYNEQFF.

The chain links TRBV29-1 to TRBJ1-1; D remains ambiguous. Germline CDR1 reads SQVTM; CDR2 reads ANQGSEA. V gave up 0 bases and J gave up 3 bases, with 11 bases separating them. This CDR3 is built from 14 residues. The CDR3 nucleotides are TGCAGCGTTGAAGATCTTCGGGGTTACACTGAAGCTTTCTTT. Translation gives CSVEDLRGYTEAFF.

The rearrangement links TRBV29-1 to TRBJ2-5, with 7 nucleotides matching TRBD1. The CDR3 has 12 residues. V gave up 3 bases and J gave up 5 bases; unmatched junction bases: 3. Germline CDR1 SQVTM, CDR2 ANQGSEA. The CDR3 spells CSVDRQGETQYF. CDR3 nucleotide sequence: TGCAGCGTTGACCGACAGGGCGAGACCCAGTACTTC. The full variable domain, completed using reference TRBV29-1 and TRBJ2-5, is SAVISQKPSRDICQRGTSLTIQCQVDSQVTMMFWYRQQPGQSLTLIATANQGSEATYESGFVIDKFPISRPNLTFSTLTVSNMSPEDSSIYLCSVDRQGETQYFGPGTRLLVL.